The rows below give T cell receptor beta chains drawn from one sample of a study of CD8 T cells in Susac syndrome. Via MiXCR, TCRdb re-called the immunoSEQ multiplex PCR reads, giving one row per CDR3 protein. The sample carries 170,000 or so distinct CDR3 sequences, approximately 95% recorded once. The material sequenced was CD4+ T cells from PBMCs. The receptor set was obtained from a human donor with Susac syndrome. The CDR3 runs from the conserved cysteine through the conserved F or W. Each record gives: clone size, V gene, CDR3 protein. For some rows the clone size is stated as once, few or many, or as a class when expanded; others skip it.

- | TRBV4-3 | CASRKDWNTGELFF
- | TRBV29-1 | CSVEEGLETQYF
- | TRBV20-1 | CSASREEQYF
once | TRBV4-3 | CASSQTSGRETQYF
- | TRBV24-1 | CATSDLPGGQGETQYF
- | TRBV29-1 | CSAEVKTQYF
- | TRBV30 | CAWSVPGQGHQPQHF
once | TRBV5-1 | CASSSAPAGEKLFF
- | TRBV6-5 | CASTVGTGYNEQFF
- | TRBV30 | CAWSVLAGYETQYF
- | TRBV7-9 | CASSLATGRPEAFF
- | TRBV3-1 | CASTGSYNEQFF
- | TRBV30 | CAWSVRDRVVGEQYF
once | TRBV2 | CASSDPPSYEQYF
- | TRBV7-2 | CASSLAGGAKETQYF
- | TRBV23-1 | CASSQSGTSGGTTDTQYF
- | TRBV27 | CASTGLAGGQETQYF
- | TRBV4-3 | CASSQAGTGNTGELFF
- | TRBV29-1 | CSAAEGEGTQYF
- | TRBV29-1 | CSVAVANYGYTF
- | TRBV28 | CASSSSGTSGYEQYF
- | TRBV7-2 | CASSLHESTDTQYF
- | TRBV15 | CATSRSQGEGVSPLWTQYF
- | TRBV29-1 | CSVEGQRDGYTF
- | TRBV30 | CAWSVGGSAITDTQYF
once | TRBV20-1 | CSARGTGRTGELFF
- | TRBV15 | CATSSGVRDTYEQYF